These 14 T cell receptor beta chains were all obtained from the same sample, sequenced in a study of shared clonotypes between healthy human individuals (dated by TCRdb to the early 2020s). Libraries were made using the immunoSEQ multiplex PCR assay. The source is immuneACCESS, and TCRdb retained only in-frame sequences with V and J called. Part of the clones is not carried over; for the studies checked, unresolved V genes explain less than half of this, and the remainder is unexplained. In all, the sample holds 2 million to 2.5 million clones, and approximately 93% of those were seen once. The ten largest clones capture around 0.4% of the sample. Source material: naive CD4+ T cells from PBMCs. The sample's cell subset or site label, decoded: CD45RA+ positively selected. Every receptor here comes from a man aged 18 to 30 in good health. Some clones in this sample may be carry-over from other donors' samples.

This chain connects TRBV28 to TRBJ2-7; D might be TRBD2 (5 bases). This CDR3 is built from 15 residues. Trimming took off 4 bases at V and 1 base at J, with 14 bases between the two ends. CDR1 MDHEN and CDR2 SYDVKM come from the germline V gene. CDR3 in DNA: TGTGCCAGCAGTTCTTCCGGGGTTAAGTCCTACGAGCAGTACTTC. The encoded protein is CASSSSGVKSYEQYF.

The table lists this clone with a count of one. DNA of the CDR3: TGTGCCAGCAGTTATCAGGGGGAGAACACTGAAGCTTTCTTT. Translating it yields CASSYQGENTEAFF. The V gene is TRBV6-1, the J gene TRBJ1-1; 7 bases align to TRBD1. The V gene's germline CDR1 is MNHNS and CDR2 SASEGT. This CDR3 comprises 14 residues. V dropped 5 bases and J dropped 1; count of bases not matched to a gene: 4.

CDR3 in amino acids: CASSWLAGLETQYF. In DNA, the CDR3 is TGCGCCAGCAGCTGGTTGGCGGGGCTAGAGACCCAGTACTTC. The chain combines TRBV5-1 with TRBJ2-5; D perhaps matches TRBD2 (6 bases). This CDR3 is 14 amino acids long. Germline assignment: CDR1 SGHRS and CDR2 YFSETQ. Trimming cost V 3 bases and J 4 bases, with 13 bases left between them.

Concerning this clone: Different DNA sequences within this sample yield the same CDR3. V and J are TRBV6-6 and TRBJ2-1, with D perhaps TRBD1 (5 bases). The CDR3 totals 13 residues. V was pared by 0 bases and J by 6 bases, with 6 bases between. The V gene's germline CDR1 is MNHNY and CDR2 SVGAGI (reference sequence). The CDR3 nucleotides read TGTGCCAGCAGTTACTCGCAGGGCAATGAGCAGTTCTTC. Encoded protein: CASSYSQGNEQFF.

This sequence joins TRBV18 and TRBJ2-5, with D perhaps TRBD2 (6 bases). The CDR3 runs to 16 residues. Deletions cut 0 bases from V and 4 bases from J, with 15 bases between. Germline assignment: CDR1 KGHSH and CDR2 LQKENI. This CDR3 reads CASSPPGGKRSETQYF. Here the CDR3 DNA reads TGTGCCAGCTCACCACCGGGGGGTAAGAGGTCAGAGACCCAGTACTTC.

V and J are TRBV19 and TRBJ2-1; 10 bases match TRBD1. The V segment lost 4 bases and the J segment 2 bases; nucleotides outside the gene matches: 2. CDR1 is LNHDA, CDR2 SQIVND, per germline (reference sequence). CDR3 length: 15 residues. CDR3 residues: CASSKGQGTYNEQFF. The CDR3 region has the DNA TGTGCCAGTAGTAAGGGACAGGGGACCTACAATGAGCAGTTCTTC.

In its sample, this clone was seen once. Distinct nucleotide sequences in the sample also encode this CDR3. This chain uses TRBV29-1 with TRBJ2-7; 10 positions match TRBD1. The CDR3 has 11 residues. CDR1 SQVTM and CDR2 ANQGSEA come from the germline V gene. The V and J ends lost 6 bases and 4 bases, in that order; junction bases with no gene match: 0. The CDR3 loop reads CSVDRGYEQYF. Written as DNA, the CDR3 is TGCAGCGTGGACAGGGGGTACGAGCAGTACTTC.

As to this clone: Distinct nucleotide sequences in the sample also encode this CDR3. The rearrangement links TRBV7-9 to TRBJ2-2; D not certain. Trimming left V 5 bases short and J 4 bases short, with 5 bases between. This CDR3 spans 12 amino acids. Germline CDR1 SEHNR, CDR2 FQNEAQ (reference sequence). The CDR3 protein is CASSPSTGELFF. The CDR3 region has the DNA TGTGCCAGCAGCCCATCCACCGGGGAGCTGTTTTTT.

The chain carries TRBV7-2 and TRBJ2-3; a weak D match, TRBD1 (5 bases). Germline loops: CDR1 SGHTA, CDR2 FQGNSA. This CDR3 is built from 14 residues. Trimming removed 8 bases at V and 4 bases at J, with 16 bases between. In nucleotides, the CDR3 is TGTGCCAGCCTGCAGGGCCAAAGGCCAGATACGCAGTATTTT. As protein: CASLQGQRPDTQYF.

The chain employs TRBV5-4 and TRBJ2-1; TRBD2 agrees at 13 bases. V was clipped by 6 bases and J by 2 bases; unmatched bases: 8. Looked up from germline, CDR1 is SGHNT and CDR2 is YYREEE (reference sequence). The CDR3 extends over 17 amino acids. The CDR3 here is CASTRLAGGPAYNEQFF. For the CDR3, the DNA is TGTGCCAGCACCCGACTAGCGGGAGGCCCAGCCTACAATGAGCAGTTCTTC.

The rearrangement uses TRBV30 and TRBJ2-3, with 16 bases lining up with TRBD2. V was clipped by 3 bases and J by 5 bases; unmatched bases: 11. The CDR3 extends over 18 amino acids. The germline gives CDR1 GTSNPN, CDR2 SVGIG (reference sequence). CDR3 sequence (DNA): TGTGCCTGGAGCTCGGGGACTAGCGGGAGGGCCTTGCTAGATACGCAGTATTTT. The encoded protein is CAWSSGTSGRALLDTQYF.

The V call is TRBV28, the J call TRBJ1-1; possible D gene TRBD1, 6 bases. V lost 2 bases to trimming and J lost 3 bases, with 22 bases between them. In germline, CDR1 is MDHEN, CDR2 SYDVKM. The CDR3 is 18 amino acids. DNA of the CDR3: TGTGCCAGCAGTTTAGGCCCCACACAGGGCCGGGGGTACACTGAAGCTTTCTTT. Translating it yields CASSLGPTQGRGYTEAFF.

As regards this clone: A read error may produce the germline difference seen at one junction end. For the CDR3, the DNA is TGTGCCAGCAGCAAAGACCGGGGGGAGGGTATCAATGAGCAGTTCTTC. It encodes CASSKDRGEGINEQFF. The V call is TRBV4-2, the J call TRBJ2-1; 7 positions match TRBD2. This CDR3 is 16 amino acids long. Germline loops: CDR1 LGHNA, CDR2 YNFKEQ.

V usage is TRBV1 and J usage is TRBJ2-1; the D segment call TRBD2 is taken from the table without a DNA check. TRBV1 is shown as a pseudogene. This CDR3 is 16 amino acids long. The CDR3 DNA is TGCACCAGCAGCCTAGGGCCCGGTGGACTAGCGTGCGAGCAGTTCTTC. Translated, it gives CTSSLGPGGLACEQFF.